Below, 15 T cell receptor beta chains from the same sample are listed, as sequenced in a study of shared clonotypes between healthy human individuals. Using immunoSEQ multiplex PCR, the repertoire was profiled, and TCRdb retains in-frame clones only, with some absent. Here the sample spans about 2.1 million clones, roughly 95% being singletons. CD8 cells classed as naive were CD45RO-negative and positively selected for CCR7, excluding terminally differentiated effector memory CD45RA+ cells. Sample: naive CD8+ T cells from PBMCs. The receptors here all came from a man aged 18 to 30 in good health. Some clones in this sample may be carry-over from other donors' samples.

CDR3 in DNA: TGTGCCAGCAGCTCTACTGCACAGAATTACTCCTACAATGAGCAGTTCTTC. Its translation is CASSSTAQNYSYNEQFF. The chain uses TRBV7-9 and TRBJ2-1; D unclear. Germline V CDR1 and CDR2: SEHNR, FQNEAQ (reference sequence). The CDR3 totals 17 residues. Trimming cost V 4 bases and J 0 bases, with 16 bases left between them. The variable domain in full, completed from reference TRBV7-9 and TRBJ2-1, reads DTGVSQNPRHKITKRGQNVTFRCDPISEHNRLYWYRQTLGQGPEFLTYFQNEAQLEKSRLLSDRFSAERPKGSFSTLEIQRTEQGDSAMYLCASSSTAQNYSYNEQFFGPGTRLTVL.

V usage is TRBV19 and J usage is TRBJ1-5, with D hard to call. The CDR3 contains 13 residues. The germline CDR1 and CDR2 sequences are LNHDA and SQIVND (reference sequence). V was shortened by 5 bases and J by 3 bases, with 8 bases between the two germline ends. The CDR3 DNA reads TGTGCCAGTAGTCCCCTGGACAATCAGCCCCAGCATTTT. Translating it yields CASSPLDNQPQHF.

J is TRBJ2-5 and V is TRBV11-3; 9 bases agree with TRBD2. CDR1 is SGHNT, CDR2 YENEEA, per germline. The CDR3 runs 16 residues. The junction had 13 bases not matched to a gene; V was cut back by 5 bases and J by 6 bases. The CDR3 reads CASSPSPASGTKTQYF. CDR3 DNA: TGTGCCAGCAGCCCCTCCCCGGCTAGCGGGACCAAGACCCAGTACTTC. The complete variable domain, with remaining parts taken from reference TRBV11-3 and TRBJ2-5, reads EAGVVQSPRYKIIEKKQPVAFWCNPISGHNTLYWYLQNLGQGPELLIRYENEEAVDDSQLPKDRFSAERLKGVDSTLKIQPAELGDSAVYLCASSPSPASGTKTQYFGPGTRLLVL.

The CDR3 protein is CASSLGRSGANVLTF. In nucleotides, the CDR3 is TGTGCCAGCAGCTTAGGACGCTCTGGGGCCAACGTCCTGACTTTC. The chain uses TRBV7-3 and TRBJ2-6; no clear D gene. V shed 2 bases and J shed 0 bases, with 5 bases lying between them. Germline assignment: CDR1 SGHTA and CDR2 FQGTGA. The CDR3 has 15 residues.

V usage is TRBV9 and J usage is TRBJ2-7; D may be TRBD2 (5 bases). Per the germline V gene, CDR1 is SGDLS and CDR2 is YYNGEE. V lost 4 bases and J lost 4, with 15 bases in between. The CDR3 covers 14 residues. CDR3 loop: CASSPGLSWYEQYF. For the CDR3, the DNA is TGTGCCAGCAGCCCAGGACTTAGCTGGTACGAGCAGTACTTC.

V is TRBV5-1 and J is TRBJ2-7, with a weak D call TRBD2 (6 bases). Germline V gives CDR1 SGHRS, CDR2 YFSETQ. The CDR3 sequence is 15 residues long. Deletions cut 0 bases from V and 4 bases from J, with 14 bases between. The CDR3 sequence: CASSLAPGLKYEQYF. DNA of the CDR3: TGCGCCAGCAGCTTGGCTCCGGGACTTAAATACGAGCAGTACTTC.

V usage is TRBV9 and J usage is TRBJ2-7; 7 positions match TRBD1. The V gene end was trimmed by 4 bases and the J gene end by 3 bases; junction bases not matched to a gene: 16. CDR1 is SGDLS and CDR2 is YYNGEE in the germline V gene. The CDR3 consists of 17 residues. CDR3 protein: CASSPRQGLPSRYEQYF. DNA of the CDR3: TGTGCCAGCAGCCCACGACAGGGCCTGCCATCCCGCTACGAGCAGTACTTC.

The V call is TRBV28, the J call TRBJ2-1; 7 nucleotides match TRBD2. The junction had 8 bases not matched to a gene; V was cut back by 6 bases and J by 9 bases. This CDR3 comprises 13 residues. CDR1 MDHEN and CDR2 SYDVKM come from the germline V gene. CDR3 in DNA: TGTGCCAGCAGGCCCAATAGCGGGTCTGAGCAGTTCTTC. Amino acids: CASRPNSGSEQFF.

Comments on this clone: Other DNA sequences in the sample encode the same CDR3. This chain links TRBV30 with TRBJ2-7; 7 nucleotides match TRBD1. CDR3 length: 14 amino acids. The V and J ends lost 0 bases and 2 bases, in that order; junction bases with no gene match: 4. From germline, CDR1 is GTSNPN and CDR2 SVGIG (reference sequence). CDR3 sequence: CAWSVLQGPYEQYF. CDR3 in DNA: TGTGCCTGGAGTGTACTACAGGGGCCCTACGAGCAGTACTTC.

CDR3 bases: TGTGCCAGCAGTGATGTCGTATATAGCAATCAGCCCCAGCATTTT. Amino acid sequence: CASSDVVYSNQPQHF. V is TRBV2 and J is TRBJ1-5; D not resolved. CDR1 is SNHLY, CDR2 FYNNEI, per germline. The CDR3 spans 15 residues. V was cut by 3 bases and J by 0 bases, with 9 bases left in between.

This rearrangement joins TRBV5-1 to TRBJ1-3, with TRBD1 as a possible D gene (5 bases). V was pared by 0 bases and J by 2 bases, with 15 bases between. This CDR3 comprises 17 residues. Per the germline V gene, CDR1 is SGHRS and CDR2 is YFSETQ. The CDR3, as DNA: TGCGCCAGCAGCTTGGCTAGGGAAGGGGCTGCTGGAAACACCATATATTTT. Its protein is CASSLAREGAAGNTIYF.

This rearrangement joins TRBV27 to TRBJ2-7, with 12 nucleotides matching TRBD2. The J segment lost 1 base and the V segment lost 5 bases, leaving 6 bases of the junction unmatched. The CDR3 is 16 residues long. Germline V gives CDR1 MNHEY, CDR2 SMNVEV (reference sequence). CDR3 sequence: CASSPRTSGTSYEQYF. The CDR3 bases are TGTGCCAGCAGTCCCCGGACTAGCGGGACTTCCTACGAGCAGTACTTC.

The chain uses TRBV9 and TRBJ1-1, with a possible D match to TRBD1 (5 bases). This CDR3 is 14 amino acids long. Looked up from germline, CDR1 is SGDLS and CDR2 is YYNGEE. The V end lost 2 bases, the J end lost 6 bases, and 14 bases lay between the germline ends. The CDR3 nucleotides read TGTGCCAGCAGCGTGGGACGGGGGAAGTCTGAAGCTTTCTTT. This gives the protein CASSVGRGKSEAFF.

The gene calls are TRBV5-1 and TRBJ2-7, with 12 bases fitting TRBD2. V lost 4 bases to trimming and J lost 5 bases; unmatched junction nucleotides: 7. CDR1 SGHRS and CDR2 YFSETQ come from the germline V gene. The CDR3 totals 15 residues. The CDR3 DNA sequence: TGCGCCAGCAGCGCTAGCGGGAGGGCCGGGAACGAGCAGTACTTC. It specifies CASSASGRAGNEQYF.

This clone was recorded once. The chain employs TRBV6-5 and TRBJ1-1; D is uncertain. Per germline, CDR1 MNHEY and CDR2 SVGAGI. The CDR3 sequence is 11 residues long. V lost 8 bases to trimming and J lost 5 bases, with 9 bases between them. The CDR3 sequence: CASGGMTEAFF. Written as DNA, the CDR3 is TGTGCCAGCGGCGGAATGACTGAAGCTTTCTTT.